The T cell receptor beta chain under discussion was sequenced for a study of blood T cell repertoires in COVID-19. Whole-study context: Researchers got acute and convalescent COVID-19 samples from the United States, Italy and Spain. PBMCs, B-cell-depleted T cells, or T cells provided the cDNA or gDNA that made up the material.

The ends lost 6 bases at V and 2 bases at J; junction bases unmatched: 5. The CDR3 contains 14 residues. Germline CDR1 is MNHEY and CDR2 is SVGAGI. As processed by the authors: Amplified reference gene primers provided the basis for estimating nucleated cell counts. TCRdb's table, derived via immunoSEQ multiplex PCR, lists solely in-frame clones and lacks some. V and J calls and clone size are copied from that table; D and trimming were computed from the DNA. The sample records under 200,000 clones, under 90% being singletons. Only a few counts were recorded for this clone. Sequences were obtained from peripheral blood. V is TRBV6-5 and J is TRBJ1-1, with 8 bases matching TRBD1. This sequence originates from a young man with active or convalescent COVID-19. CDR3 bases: TGTGCCAGCAGCCCGACAGGGGCCAACACTGAAGCTTTCTTT. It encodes CASSPTGANTEAFF.